This T cell receptor beta chain is from a study of shared clonotypes between healthy human individuals (dated by TCRdb to 2018 to 2020). With regard to the full study: Three men and two women, aged 18 to 49 years, made up the cohort. Different laboratories and diverse techniques were used to prepare libraries and sequence TCR repertoires, to increase sequencing depth and limit assay-specific biases. Per donor, leukapheresis produced somewhere between about 0.9 and 9.5 billion PBMCs. Blood TCR repertoires of five healthy adults were deeply sequenced to estimate repertoire size and the extent of clonotype sharing between individuals. Per donor, three plates each were used for CD4 naive and CD4 memory, two for CD8 naive, and one for CD8 memory.

Remarks on this clone: Its antigen has not been determined. Base quality data are lacking; no much larger clone is found one base away.

The donors were healthy, HIV-negative adults who had no recently reported acute infections or vaccinations. Every donor was a Caucasian adult living in Nashville, Tennessee, USA. CD4+ T cells were enriched by magnetic negative selection, after which naive cells were positively selected on CD45RA and the negative fraction was taken as the memory subset. After blood collection by leukapheresis, PBMCs were isolated using Ficoll-Histopaque density gradient centrifugation and then cryopreserved in the vapor phase of liquid nitrogen. Analytical flow cytometry was used to check the purity and quantity of every magnetically sorted T cell population. From each sorted fraction, genomic DNA was isolated and quantified by UV absorbance on a Nanodrop 2000c. The CDR3 runs 17 residues from the cysteine to the phenylalanine. Only the CDR3 DNA is retained, 51 bases long and in frame from the first base. The germline V gene provides CDR1 SGHTS and CDR2 YDEGEE. Germline trimming amounts to 2 bases on V and 0 bases on J, with 8 as the count of junction bases outside the gene matches.

Using the deep immunoSEQ assay, TCR CDR3 regions were amplified from genomic DNA by multiplex PCR. For each cell subset, the extracted genomic DNA was distributed evenly across all wells of several immunoSEQ 96-well plates, and each plate served as one replicate. Each replicate PCR for sorted subsets received around 210 ng genomic DNA, equal to 30,000 or so T cell genomes. Purified libraries were measured with a Qubit 3.0 fluorometer, size-checked on a Bioanalyzer 2100, and measured again with the KAPA Library Quantification kit. Every immunoSEQ 96-well plate was sequenced on a separate single-read 150-cycle Illumina NextSeq 550 flow cell. Under the source paper's analysis protocol: The immunoSEQ output contained only junctional sequences without quality scores, so filtering could not match that applied to full-length reads. Sequences were annotated with PyIR, a Python wrapper for IgBLAST v1.9, using IMGT germline references to assign V/J genes and CDR3. Reads were filtered out if the reads had weak V/J assignments (E-value above 1e-6), no CDR3, stop codons, out-of-frame junctions, or ambiguous translated residues. A V3J clonotype was defined by an identical inferred V gene, J gene, and CDR3 amino acid sequence. To compute the percentage overlap between repertoires, the number of shared unique clonotypes was divided by the size of the smaller repertoire. Richness of each repertoire was evaluated using RTK rarefaction, the Chao1 estimator, and Recon v2.1 estimates of unobserved clonotypes. OLGA was used to compute generation probabilities for all TCRbeta clonotypes that the gDNA method yielded from a handful of donors. TCRdb's version of the immuneACCESS table is confined to in-frame rearrangements and falls short of the full clone set. An unresolved V gene accounts for under half of the shortfall where checked; the remainder is of unknown origin. The V and J calls and clone size were taken over from that table, and D and trimming were inferred from the DNA. In this sample the table shows 2.5 million or so clones, roughly 92% of which occur a single time. The top ten hold 0.11% to 0.15% of the sample.

What the work shows at the level of the full study, not this receptor alone: Compared with non-shared clonotypes, the clonotypes found in all four sorted-subset donors had higher generation probabilities. Larger estimated clonotype richness was generally found for naive subsets than for memory subsets. Sampling was limited to blood, and TCR repertoires in tissue likely differ from TCR repertoires in blood. Incomplete sequencing was indicated by rarefaction of sorted-subset datasets, despite the large sequencing depth. Roughly 5% of naive CD4, 3.5% of naive CD8, approximately 2.2% of memory CD4, and about 0.4% of memory CD8 clonotypes were shared across a few donors. Based on pairwise subsampling, the degree of clonotype sharing among donors was expected to be affected by sequencing depth. The genetic and exposure-history diversity represented was limited by the small number of donors.

This TCR came from a man aged 18 to 29 in good health. The receptor chain draws on TRBV5-8 and TRBJ1-2, with 9 bases aligning to TRBD1. The sequencing input was naive CD4+ T cells sorted from blood. The cell subset or site label corresponds to: CD45RA+ positively selected. The CDR3 protein is CASSLGTGRNSNYGYTF. The nucleotide sequence reads as follows: TGTGCCAGCAGCTTAGGGACAGGGCGCAATTCTAACTATGGCTACACCTTC.